This entry lists 28 T cell receptor beta chains sequenced from one sample in a study of T cell repertoires in cytomegalovirus infection. These TCRs are of unknown antigen specificity. TCRdb reprocessed the reads with MiXCR, giving one entry per CDR3 protein. Here the sample spans nearly 700,000 distinct CDR3 sequences, 30% to 40% being singletons. Sequenced material: cultured PBMCs, taken from culture after CMV antigen stimulation. These receptors originate from a human donor in good health (CMV status not recorded). Some clones in this sample may be carry-over from other donors' samples.

The gene calls are TRBV19 and TRBJ2-1, with 10 bases lining up with TRBD1. The CDR3 is made up of 15 amino acids. Germline lookup yields CDR1 LNHDA and CDR2 SQIVND (reference sequence). Trimming cost V 5 bases and J 9 bases; bases outside gene matches: 10. This CDR3 is CASSALRDRGGEQFF. CDR3 DNA: TGTGCCAGTAGTGCCCTCCGGGACAGGGGTGGTGAGCAGTTCTTC.

The chain uses TRBV11-2 and TRBJ2-5; no firm D call. Trimming stripped 0 bases from V and 2 bases from J, with 10 bases between. Germline assignment: CDR1 SGHAT and CDR2 FQNNGV. The CDR3 sequence is 15 residues long. For the CDR3, the DNA is TGTGCCAGCAGCTTAGATTGGGTCAGGCAAGAGACCCAGTACTTC. Translating gives CASSLDWVRQETQYF.

Only a few counts were recorded for this clonotype. The V and J genes are TRBV6-1 and TRBJ2-5; 7 bases map to TRBD1. Per germline, CDR1 MNHNS and CDR2 SASEGT. CDR3 length equals 14 residues. Germline trimming cut 4 bases from V and 4 bases from J; bases unmatched to any gene: 6. In DNA form, the CDR3 reads TGTGCCAGCAGTGCTACAGGGGATCGAGAGACCCAGTACTTC. Translating gives CASSATGDRETQYF.

The chain combines TRBV7-2 with TRBJ2-1, with D possibly matching TRBD2 (6 bases). Trimming removed 8 bases from V and 8 bases from J, with 22 bases in between. There are 15 residues in the CDR3. Germline-derived CDR1 and CDR2 are SGHTA and FQGNSA. CDR3 sequence reads: CASRGIRDQRDEQFF. The CDR3 DNA reads TGTGCCAGCCGCGGGATAAGGGACCAACGCGATGAGCAGTTCTTC.

A few counts support this clonotype. The gene calls are TRBV19 and TRBJ1-2; D gene ambiguous. Per germline, CDR1 LNHDA and CDR2 SQIVND (reference sequence). CDR3 length: 15 residues. Trimming pared 4 bases from V and 3 bases from J, leaving 15 bases between. The CDR3 bases are TGTGCCAGTAGTACCCACACCGAGTGGTACTATGGCTACACCTTC. Protein sequence: CASSTHTEWYYGYTF. The full variable domain, with the rest looked up from reference TRBV19 and TRBJ1-2, is DGGITQSPKYLFRKEGQNVTLSCEQNLNHDAMYWYRQDPGQGLRLIYYSQIVNDFQKGDIAEGYSVSREKKESFPLTVTSAQKNPTAFYLCASSTHTEWYYGYTFGSGTRLTVV.

The rearrangement joins TRBV20-1 to TRBJ2-4, with D perhaps TRBD1 (6 bases). V was clipped by 3 bases and J by 1 base, with 16 bases between them. Germline values: CDR1 DFQATT, CDR2 SNEGSKA (reference sequence). The CDR3 is made up of 16 amino acids. CDR3 coding DNA: TGCAGTGCTAGCCCATGGGGGCAGGGGGCCAAAAACATTCAGTACTTC. Translating it yields CSASPWGQGAKNIQYF.

This clonotype was seen a handful of times. The V gene is TRBV6-1, the J gene TRBJ1-6, with TRBD1 matching 8 bases. Per germline, CDR1 MNHNS and CDR2 SASEGT. Trimming removed 4 bases from V and 1 base from J; junction bases left unmatched: 15. This CDR3 has 20 residues. Here the CDR3 DNA reads TGTGCCAGCAGTGGGACAGGGTCTATTTCGAAATATTCCTATAATTCACCCCTCCACTTT. This translates into CASSGTGSISKYSYNSPLHF.

This chain joins TRBV6-2 or TRBV6-3 and TRBJ2-1; a possible D gene is TRBD2 (5 bases). Trimming left V 7 bases short and J 6 bases short, with 25 bases between. Germline values: CDR1 MNHEY, CDR2 SVGEGT. This CDR3 is 17 amino acids long. CDR3 region: CASTPSAYYERVNEQFF. CDR3 sequence (DNA): TGTGCCAGCACCCCTTCCGCCTACTACGAGAGGGTCAATGAGCAGTTCTTC.

This clonotype was counted a few times. V and J are TRBV6-6 and TRBJ1-5, with D possibly being TRBD1 (6 bases). Trimming pared 7 bases from V and 4 bases from J, leaving 14 bases between. CDR3 size: 14 residues. Germline values: CDR1 MNHNY, CDR2 SVGAGI (reference sequence). The CDR3: CASIKDRTNQPQHF. The DNA for the CDR3 is TGTGCCAGCATCAAGGACAGAACAAATCAGCCCCAGCATTTT.

This clonotype was found a few times. V gene TRBV11-2 combines with J gene TRBJ2-7; no definite D call. Germline V gene data show CDR1 as SGHAT and CDR2 as FQNNGV. V gave up 6 bases and J gave up 3 bases, with 18 bases separating them. The CDR3 runs to 15 residues. This CDR3 is CASRYYSRDSYEQYF. The CDR3 coding sequence is TGTGCCAGCAGATACTACTCTAGAGATAGCTACGAGCAGTACTTC.

The rearrangement links TRBV12-3 or TRBV12-4 to TRBJ1-1; D is unclear. This CDR3 spans 13 amino acids. V lost 7 bases, J lost 6 bases, and 15 bases lay in between. CDR3 nucleotides: TGTGCCAGCACCCAGAGCCTTAGGGCTGAAGCTTTCTTT. Amino acid sequence: CASTQSLRAEAFF.

The chain carries TRBV27 and TRBJ2-1; TRBD2 matches 7 bases. CDR1 and CDR2 from the germline V gene are MNHEY and SMNVEV (reference sequence). J gave up 2 bases and V 8 bases, and 18 bases lay outside the gene matches. This CDR3 region has 18 residues. This chain's CDR3 is CASASIFKSGTTYNEQFF. DNA of the CDR3: TGTGCCAGCGCCTCAATTTTCAAGAGCGGGACTACCTACAATGAGCAGTTCTTC.

This chain joins TRBV5-1 and TRBJ2-5, with TRBD2 matching over 7 bases. After removal of 7 bases from V and 1 base from J, the junction contained 10 bases not matched to a gene. The CDR3 consists of 15 residues. Per germline, CDR1 SGHRS and CDR2 YFSETQ. CDR3 amino acids: CASGHGTNLQETQYF. In DNA form, the CDR3 reads TGCGCCAGCGGTCACGGGACTAACCTCCAAGAGACCCAGTACTTC.

The gene calls are TRBV12-3 or TRBV12-4 and TRBJ1-1; weak D call: TRBD1 (5 bases). This CDR3 contains 14 residues. V was trimmed by 4 bases and J by 8 bases, leaving 17 bases between them. This chain's CDR3 is CASSYGQTLREAFF. In DNA, the CDR3 is TGTGCCAGCAGTTACGGACAAACTCTTAGGGAAGCTTTCTTT.

V is TRBV4-1 and J is TRBJ1-1; 7 bases line up with TRBD1. Germline V gene lookup returns CDR1 MGHRA and CDR2 YSYEKL. Germline trimming cut 2 bases from V and 7 bases from J; bases unmatched to any gene: 10. The CDR3 is made up of 15 amino acids. CDR3 protein: CASSQTTGRFGEAFF. In nucleotides, the CDR3 is TGCGCCAGCAGCCAAACGACAGGGAGGTTTGGTGAAGCTTTCTTT.

Only a few counts were recorded for this clonotype. This chain links TRBV5-1 with TRBJ1-2; a weak D match, TRBD1 (5 bases). CDR3 length: 15 residues. Trimming took off 2 bases at V and 0 bases at J, with 11 bases between the two ends. The germline gives CDR1 SGHRS, CDR2 YFSETQ. The CDR3 reads CASSFGQGANYGYTF. In nucleotides, the CDR3 is TGCGCCAGCAGCTTCGGTCAGGGAGCTAACTATGGCTACACCTTC. Full variable domain (remainder filled in from reference TRBV5-1 and TRBJ1-2): KAGVTQTPRYLIKTRGQQVTLSCSPISGHRSVSWYQQTPGQGLQFLFEYFSETQRNKGNFPGRFSGRQFSNSRSEMNVSTLELGDSALYLCASSFGQGANYGYTFGSGTRLTVV.

This clonotype came up many times. J is TRBJ2-1 and V is TRBV7-2, with D possibly being TRBD2 (5 bases). This CDR3 is 13 amino acids long. Per the germline V gene, CDR1 is SGHTA and CDR2 is FQGNSA. With 2 bases removed from V and 6 bases from J, the gap between germline ends came to 8 bases. CDR3 nucleotides: TGTGCCAGCAGCTTATTTCGGGGCAATGAGCAGTTCTTC. This gives the protein CASSLFRGNEQFF.

The gene calls are TRBV12-3 or TRBV12-4 and TRBJ2-1; 9 bases map to TRBD1. This CDR3 spans 17 amino acids. Trimming removed 7 bases from V and 3 bases from J; junction bases left unmatched: 13. DNA for the CDR3: TGTGCCAGCAACGGGCGGGACAGGGCAGGGGTCTACAATGAGCAGTTCTTC. Translated: CASNGRDRAGVYNEQFF.

The chain employs TRBV4-3 and TRBJ1-5; perhaps TRBD1 as D (5 bases). Trimming left V 1 base short and J 5 bases short, with 9 bases between. The CDR3 contains 14 residues. Germline V gene data show CDR1 as LGHNA and CDR2 as YSLEER. Here the CDR3 reads CASSQGEGYQPQHF. Written as DNA, the CDR3 is TGCGCCAGCAGCCAAGGGGAGGGGTATCAGCCCCAGCATTTT.

This clonotype has more than one count but fewer than ten. This chain links TRBV11-3 with TRBJ2-1; no definite D call. V lost 0 bases and J 4 bases, leaving 10 bases between the germline ends. The CDR3 has 15 residues. Germline CDR1 is SGHNT and CDR2 is YENEEA. CDR3 nucleotide sequence: TGTGCCAGCAGCTTAGACAGCTTGAGGTACAATGAGCAGTTCTTC. It specifies CASSLDSLRYNEQFF.

This chain connects TRBV19 to TRBJ1-3, with a possible D match to TRBD1 (5 bases). V was pared by 6 bases and J by 0 bases, with 12 bases between. Germline CDR1 is LNHDA and CDR2 is SQIVND (reference sequence). The CDR3 consists of 15 residues. CDR3 amino acids: CASRQVERSGNTIYF. The CDR3 DNA follows: TGTGCCAGTAGACAGGTGGAGCGCTCTGGAAACACCATATATTTT.

This clonotype was seen many times. The chain carries TRBV7-2 and TRBJ2-4, with 12 bases fitting TRBD1. The germline V gene encodes CDR1 SGHTA and CDR2 FQGNSA. V shed 5 bases and J 8 bases; nucleotides not matched to a gene: 10. The CDR3 runs to 16 residues. DNA for the CDR3: TGTGCCAGCAGCCGAAACTGGGACAGGGGGCGCGACATTCAGTACTTC. As protein: CASSRNWDRGRDIQYF.

In its sample, this clonotype was seen many times. V is TRBV7-2 and J is TRBJ1-3; D remains unclear. The CDR3 covers 15 residues. Between the trimmed V and J ends, which lost 3 bases and 0 bases, there was a span of 9 bases. Germline V gives CDR1 SGHTA, CDR2 FQGNSA. CDR3 residues: CASSLSAASGNTIYF. The CDR3 coding sequence is TGTGCCAGCAGCTTGAGCGCAGCCTCTGGAAACACCATATATTTT. Together with reference TRBV7-2 and TRBJ1-3, the CDR3 gives the full variable domain: GAGVSQSPSNKVTEKGKDVELRCDPISGHTALYWYRQSLGQGLEFLIYFQGNSAPDKSGLPSDRFSAERTGGSVSTLTIQRTQQEDSAVYLCASSLSAASGNTIYFGEGSWLTVV.

The chain couples TRBV19 to TRBJ2-1, with 7 bases lining up with TRBD1. V was pared by 6 bases and J by 0 bases, with 8 bases of the junction left unmatched. Germline V gene lookup returns CDR1 LNHDA and CDR2 SQIVND (reference sequence). The CDR3 runs to 16 residues. CDR3 protein: CASSKKQGSSYNEQFF. The CDR3 nucleotides are TGTGCCAGTAGCAAGAAACAGGGGAGCTCCTACAATGAGCAGTTCTTC. Full variable domain (missing parts from reference TRBV19 and TRBJ2-1): DGGITQSPKYLFRKEGQNVTLSCEQNLNHDAMYWYRQDPGQGLRLIYYSQIVNDFQKGDIAEGYSVSREKKESFPLTVTSAQKNPTAFYLCASSKKQGSSYNEQFFGPGTRLTVL.

This clonotype was seen repeatedly, ten times or more. This rearrangement joins TRBV7-2 to TRBJ1-2, with TRBD1 as a possible D gene (5 bases). CDR1 SGHTA and CDR2 FQGNSA come from the germline V gene. Trimming took 5 bases from V and 4 from J, leaving 8 bases between them. The CDR3 is made up of 12 amino acids. The CDR3 DNA sequence: TGTGCCAGCAGCCCTGGGACCTATGGCTACACCTTC. Encoded protein: CASSPGTYGYTF.

This clonotype was counted many times. This sequence joins TRBV7-2 and TRBJ2-3; D could derive from TRBD1 or TRBD2 (5 bases each). V gave up 2 bases and J gave up 3 bases, with 9 bases separating them. The CDR3 extends over 14 amino acids. In germline, CDR1 is SGHTA, CDR2 FQGNSA. The CDR3 sequence: CASSLLGETDTQYF. The CDR3, as DNA: TGTGCCAGCAGCTTATTGGGGGAAACAGATACGCAGTATTTT.

In this sample, this clonotype turned up a few times. The rearrangement uses TRBV19 and TRBJ1-1; TRBD1 matches at 9 bases. CDR1 is LNHDA and CDR2 is SQIVND in the germline V gene (reference sequence). The CDR3 length is 14 residues. V lost 4 bases to trimming and J lost 4 bases; unmatched junction nucleotides: 4. The CDR3 bases are TGTGCCAGTAGTAGGGGACAGGGAATCACTGAAGCTTTCTTT. Its translation is CASSRGQGITEAFF.

The chain uses TRBV2 and TRBJ2-3; D could derive from TRBD1 or TRBD2 (5 bases each). The germline gives CDR1 SNHLY, CDR2 FYNNEI. V gave up 8 bases and J gave up 4 bases, with 13 bases separating them. The CDR3 contains 13 residues. CDR3 residues: CASARGMADTQYF. The CDR3 DNA reads as TGTGCCAGCGCGAGGGGCATGGCAGATACGCAGTATTTT.